This T cell receptor (beta chain) was retrieved from a study of siplizumab effects on memory and regulatory T cells. Study results and limitations: Most proliferating CD4+ or CD8+ clones, roughly 75-95%, had no naive or memory assignment. The mean Treg-derived percentage of mappable alloreactive CD4+ clones was about 71% with siplizumab compared with about 27% in controls. Solely a minor proportion of alloreactive clones could be assigned to unstimulated subsets. Memory cells seemed less diverse than naive T cells, which also seemed major contributors to the alloresponse.

The trim removed 1 base at V and 0 bases at J, leaving 9 bases unmatched. The CDR3 runs to 18 residues. Germline V gene data show CDR1 as MNHEY and CDR2 as SMNVEV (reference sequence). Using immunoSEQ multiplex PCR, the repertoire was profiled, and TCRdb retains in-frame clones only, with some absent. The data hold about 56,000 clones, with about 98% observed a single time. With respect to this clone: Its antigen is not identified.

Sequencing was performed on naive CD8+ T cells sorted from blood. This clonotype was sampled from a human donor in good health. The chain is built from TRBV27 and TRBJ1-5; TRBD1 aligns across 7 bases. The CDR3: CASSLFGTVFYSNQPQHF. The CDR3 DNA reads TGTGCCAGCAGTTTATTTGGGACAGTTTTTTATAGCAATCAGCCCCAGCATTTT.